The entry that follows covers one T cell receptor (beta chain) sequence. This sample is part of a study of cytomegalovirus exposure and HLA in healthy donors. The CDR3 is made up of 15 amino acids. The germline V gene encodes CDR1 SGHNT and CDR2 YYREEE (reference sequence). With 0 bases clipped from V and 7 bases from J, the junction kept 4 bases outside the gene matches. Researchers ran the PCR with 60 Vbeta and 13 Jbeta primers. TCRdb's copy holds only in-frame clones and misses some; the assay was immunoSEQ multiplex PCR. In the table there are about 99,000 clones, about 9.4% of which are singletons.

This clonotype was sampled from a man aged 40-49 years in good health and CMV-seropositive. The chain joins TRBV5-4 to TRBJ2-1, with 10 bases that match TRBD2. Material: PBMCs. CDR3 bases: TGTGCCAGCAGCTTGGAAGCGGGAGGGCCAAATGAGCAGTTCTTC. Its translation: CASSLEAGGPNEQFF.